The entry below gives a single TCR beta chain sequence along with its context. This sample was taken from a study of blood T cell repertoires in COVID-19. Methods used by the authors: The authors estimated nucleated cell counts from reference gene primer amplification. Here immunoSEQ multiplex PCR was the method, and the copy in TCRdb shows in-frame clones only, minus some. V and J calls and clone size follow that table, whereas D and trimming were derived from the DNA. The table records around 200,000 clones, about 90% of them present only once. The CDR3 spans 14 residues. Trimming left V 1 base short and J 3 bases short, with 11 bases between. Germline V gene sequence: CDR1 SGHDT, CDR2 YYEEEE.

Material for sequencing was peripheral blood. The V gene is TRBV5-6, the J gene TRBJ2-7, with a weak D call TRBD1 (5 bases). This TCR was sampled from a man aged 18 to 29 with active or convalescent COVID-19. DNA for the CDR3: TGTGCCAGCAGCTTGAGCAACAGGAACTACGAGCAGTACTTC. It yields the protein CASSLSNRNYEQYF.